This T cell receptor beta chain emerged from a study of T-cell reconstitution after alpha-beta-depleted transplantation in children. This clonotype was seen a few times. Preparation of the TCRbeta library used unique molecular identifiers. MiXCR was run by TCRdb on the PCR reads, yielding one entry per CDR3 protein. Among approximately 510,000 distinct CDR3 sequences listed, about a sixth were seen once. This specimen consisted of PBMCs from the stem cell graft donor, obtained from the stem cell graft. The sequence was obtained from a human donor who donated a stem cell graft to a child with acute lymphoblastic leukemia.

DNA for the CDR3: TGTGCCAGCAGCCAAGGCGGGACGAACTACGAGCAGTACTTC. Amino acid sequence: CASSQGGTNYEQYF. The rearrangement links TRBV4-2 to TRBJ2-7; weak D call: TRBD2 (6 bases). Trimming removed 1 base at V and 3 bases at J, with 10 bases between. Germline lookup yields CDR1 LGHNA and CDR2 YNFKEQ. The CDR3 sequence is 14 residues long.